The present T cell receptor beta chain was sequenced within a study of T cell changes during pregnancy in multiple sclerosis. The table came from immunoSEQ multiplex PCR; TCRdb's copy has only in-frame clones and leaves some out. The data hold about 73,000 clones, with 85% to 90% observed a single time. V shed 4 bases and J 5 bases; nucleotides not matched to a gene: 8. The germline V gene encodes CDR1 MNHEY and CDR2 SVGAGI. The CDR3 extends over 16 amino acids. The chain is built from TRBV6-5 and TRBJ2-1, with 10 nucleotides matching TRBD2. The receptor was isolated from a female donor in good health, enrolled as a control in a pregnancy study. Sample: peripheral blood, taken after pregnancy. CDR3 residues: CASSLLAGTRNNEQFF. The CDR3 DNA follows: TGTGCCAGCAGTTTACTAGCGGGGACCCGTAACAATGAGCAGTTCTTC.